One sample yielded the 32 T cell receptor beta chains listed below, sequenced in a study of cytomegalovirus exposure and HLA in healthy donors (dated by TCRdb to between 2016 and 2019). The library was produced with the immunoSEQ multiplex PCR assay. For the multiplex PCR, a mixture combining 60 forward primers for TCR Vbeta segments and 13 reverse primers for TCR Jbeta segments was used. TCRdb stores this immuneACCESS table with in-frame sequences only. Part of the clones is absent; in the studies checked, under half of the shortfall reflects unresolved V genes, and no reason is known for the rest. The sample table contains 95,000 to 150,000 clones; only one count was recorded for 75% of them. The top ten clonotypes cover about 2.8% of the sample. The sequenced sample consisted of PBMCs. All receptors derive from a woman aged 35 to 49 in good health and CMV-seropositive.

The V and J genes are TRBV10-3 and TRBJ2-5; the D is unclear. The J call may be mistaken, given a closer DNA end match to TRBJ2-7. Germline V gene sequence: CDR1 ENHRY, CDR2 SYGVKD. The CDR3 covers 12 residues. The CDR3 bases are TGTGCCATCAGATGGCTGAACTACGAGCAGTACTTC. This encodes CAIRWLNYEQYF.

The chain is built from TRBV4-1 and TRBJ1-5; D is possibly TRBD1 (6 bases). The CDR3 extends over 14 amino acids. The V gene's germline CDR1 is MGHRA and CDR2 YSYEKL. Between the trimmed V and J ends, which lost 0 bases and 7 bases, there was a span of 10 bases. In nucleotides, the CDR3 is TGCGCCAGCAGCCAAGATTGGGGGCCCCAGCCCCAGCATTTT. Protein sequence: CASSQDWGPQPQHF.

This clone has just a few counts. The chain has TRBV7-2 and TRBJ2-3; 7 nucleotides align to TRBD1. The V and J ends lost 4 bases and 1 base, in that order; junction bases with no gene match: 11. Germline CDR1 and CDR2: SGHTA and FQGNSA. The CDR3 length is 17 residues. CDR3 protein: CASSSTGTGAGTDTQYF. The CDR3 DNA is TGTGCCAGCAGCTCGACGGGCACAGGGGCGGGCACAGATACGCAGTATTTT. Supplemented by reference TRBV7-2 and TRBJ2-3, the full variable domain reads GAGVSQSPSNKVTEKGKDVELRCDPISGHTALYWYRQSLGQGLEFLIYFQGNSAPDKSGLPSDRFSAERTGGSVSTLTIQRTQQEDSAVYLCASSSTGTGAGTDTQYFGPGTRLTVL.

The chain uses TRBV15 and TRBJ2-7; TRBD1 might be the D (6 bases). This CDR3 contains 13 residues. Germline lookup yields CDR1 LNHNV and CDR2 YYDKDF (reference sequence). The V and J ends lost 3 bases and 7 bases respectively, with 13 bases between them. This CDR3 is CATSRGTLVEQYF. CDR3 nucleotide sequence: TGTGCCACCAGCAGGGGGACACTGGTGGAGCAGTACTTC.

The chain is built from TRBV30 and TRBJ1-2; 7 bases are shared with TRBD1. V trimming: 0 bases; J trimming: 5 bases; junction bases outside the gene matches: 15. The CDR3 has 17 amino acids. Germline CDR1 GTSNPN, CDR2 SVGIG (reference sequence). CDR3 region: CAWSVLIQVDRKYGYTF. The CDR3 nucleotides are TGTGCCTGGAGTGTACTAATCCAGGTGGACAGGAAATATGGCTACACCTTC.

This clone is a singleton in its sample. This sequence joins TRBV11-3 and TRBJ2-5; a weak D match, TRBD2 (5 bases). This CDR3 has 14 amino acids. Germline V gene data show CDR1 as SGHNT and CDR2 as YENEEA. V dropped 0 bases and J dropped 5 bases, with 10 bases sitting between them. Here the CDR3 DNA reads TGTGCCAGCAGCTTAGATTCGGGAAGGGAGACCCAGTACTTC. It is translated as CASSLDSGRETQYF.

The rearrangement joins TRBV27 to TRBJ1-6; 7 bases agree with TRBD1. This CDR3 contains 16 residues. Germline V gene lookup returns CDR1 MNHEY and CDR2 SMNVEV (reference sequence). The V segment lost 1 base and the J segment 7 bases; nucleotides outside the gene matches: 7. The CDR3 spells CASSLWQGVRNSPLHF. CDR3 sequence (DNA): TGTGCCAGCAGTTTATGGCAGGGGGTCCGGAATTCACCCCTCCACTTT.

J is TRBJ2-1 and V is TRBV15; 12 nucleotides align to TRBD2. Trimming at V came to 1 base and at J to 8 bases, leaving 3 bases not matched to a gene. The CDR3 sequence is 15 residues long. Germline values: CDR1 LNHNV, CDR2 YYDKDF (reference sequence). This chain's CDR3 is CATSRGLAGVDEQFF. The CDR3 bases are TGTGCCACCAGCAGAGGACTAGCGGGGGTGGATGAGCAGTTCTTC.

The chain recombines TRBV5-6 with TRBJ2-2; no clear D. V was cut by 4 bases and J by 9 bases, with 16 bases left in between. This CDR3 has 14 residues. Germline V gene data show CDR1 as SGHDT and CDR2 as YYEEEE. For the CDR3, the DNA is TGTGCCAGCAGCCTGGACGGAGATGAGCGGGAGCTGTTTTTT. Encoded protein: CASSLDGDERELFF. The full variable domain, completed using reference TRBV5-6 and TRBJ2-2, is DAGVTQSPTHLIKTRGQQVTLRCSPKSGHDTVSWYQQALGQGPQFIFQYYEEEERQRGNFPDRFSGHQFPNYSSELNVNALLLGDSALYLCASSLDGDERELFFGEGSRLTVL.

The gene calls are TRBV19 and TRBJ2-3, with D unresolved. Trimming took 1 base from V and 4 from J, leaving 6 bases between them. Germline V gene lookup returns CDR1 LNHDA and CDR2 SQIVND (reference sequence). CDR3 length: 13 amino acids. CDR3 in DNA: TGTGCCAGTAGTATAGTTCCATCAGATACGCAGTATTTT. Its translation is CASSIVPSDTQYF.

The chain employs TRBV6-6 and TRBJ1-5; TRBD1 matches 9 bases. CDR3 size: 15 residues. Trimming took 6 bases from V and 1 from J; bases not matched to a gene: 4. CDR1 is MNHNY, CDR2 SVGAGI, per germline (reference sequence). In nucleotides, the CDR3 is TGTGCCAGCAGCCGGGGACAGGGAAGCAATCAGCCCCAGCATTTT. Its translation is CASSRGQGSNQPQHF.

The J gene is TRBJ2-7, the V gene TRBV7-9; TRBD1 is a possible D gene (8 bases). The CDR3 is made up of 16 amino acids. Germline CDR1 and CDR2: SEHNR and FQNEAQ (reference sequence). The germline V and J ends were trimmed by 0 bases and 3 bases, with 15 bases remaining between them. The CDR3 sequence: CASSLAGGTGLYEQYF. In DNA form, the CDR3 reads TGTGCCAGCAGCTTAGCGGGAGGGACAGGCCTCTACGAGCAGTACTTC.

The chain links TRBV4-3 to TRBJ2-5, with TRBD1 matching 9 bases. The V gene end was trimmed by 5 bases and the J gene end by 3 bases; junction bases not matched to a gene: 1. CDR1 is LGHNA, CDR2 YSLEER, per germline. The CDR3 consists of 13 residues. The CDR3 region has the DNA TGCGCCAGCAGCAGGACAGGGGAAGAGACCCAGTACTTC. Translation: CASSRTGEETQYF.

J is TRBJ2-1 and V is TRBV9; TRBD2 matches at 8 bases. The CDR3 length is 16 residues. CDR1 and CDR2 from the germline V gene are SGDLS and YYNGEE. V shed 3 bases, J shed 5 bases, and the junction held 10 bases outside the gene matches. CDR3 DNA sequence: TGTGCCAGCAGCGCAGAACCCGGGACTAGGCACAATGAGCAGTTCTTC. Translating gives CASSAEPGTRHNEQFF.

This chain uses TRBV14 with TRBJ2-1; tentatively, D is TRBD1 (5 bases). Germline V gene lookup returns CDR1 SGHDN and CDR2 FVKESK. The V end lost 0 bases, the J end lost 2 bases, and 11 bases lay between the germline ends. This CDR3 comprises 16 residues. The CDR3 loop is CASSQEVGHPYNEQFF. For the CDR3, the DNA is TGTGCCAGCAGCCAAGAAGTTGGACATCCCTACAATGAGCAGTTCTTC.

The genes are TRBV7-9 and TRBJ2-3; 9 bases align to TRBD1. V trimming: 7 bases; J trimming: 4 bases; junction bases outside the gene matches: 9. This CDR3 is 15 amino acids long. In germline, CDR1 is SEHNR, CDR2 FQNEAQ (reference sequence). The CDR3 DNA reads TGTGCCAGCACCTGGGACAGGGAGGCCCCAGATACGCAGTATTTT. Protein product: CASTWDREAPDTQYF.

The CDR3 DNA is TGTGCCAGCAGCTTAGATGTCGGGACACATGAAGCTTTCTTT. Amino acids: CASSLDVGTHEAFF. The genes are TRBV7-8 and TRBJ1-1; D is perhaps TRBD1 (6 bases). CDR3 length: 14 amino acids. CDR1 and CDR2 (germline): SGHVS, FQNEAQ. Trimming left V 1 base short and J 7 bases short, with 13 bases between.

This clone has more than one count but fewer than ten. The chain combines TRBV27 with TRBJ2-1; 7 bases match TRBD1. J lost 15 bases, V lost 5 bases, and 10 bases had no gene match. The CDR3 length is 12 residues. CDR1 is MNHEY and CDR2 is SMNVEV in the germline V gene (reference sequence). The CDR3 coding sequence is TGTGCCAGCAGTGGAGAGACAGGGCCCTGGTTCTTC. Protein product: CASSGETGPWFF.

The V and J genes are TRBV6-5 and TRBJ2-7, with 7 nucleotides matching TRBD2. Germline trimming cut 0 bases from V and 6 bases from J; bases unmatched to any gene: 5. The CDR3 totals 14 residues. CDR1 MNHEY and CDR2 SVGAGI come from the germline V gene. CDR3 coding DNA: TGTGCCAGCAGTTACTCTGGGGGGGGAAGCGAGCAGTACTTC. This sequence encodes CASSYSGGGSEQYF.

This clone was detected a few times. This sequence joins TRBV5-4 and TRBJ2-7, with 7 bases that match TRBD1. The CDR3 covers 15 residues. Germline CDR1 and CDR2: SGHNT and YYREEE (reference sequence). The junction had 14 bases not matched to a gene; V was cut back by 2 bases and J by 9 bases. The CDR3 coding sequence is TGTGCCAGCAGCTTTCCGGGACAGCATGCGGTTGGGCAGTACTTC. This translates into CASSFPGQHAVGQYF.

The rearrangement joins TRBV5-1 to TRBJ1-4, with TRBD1 matching 8 bases. V lost 4 bases, J lost 7 bases, and 6 bases stayed unmatched. Germline V lookup: CDR1 SGHRS, CDR2 YFSETQ. The CDR3 runs to 14 residues. CDR3 DNA: TGCGCCAGCAGCAGACAGGGGCACGGTGAAAAACTGTTTTTT. This sequence encodes CASSRQGHGEKLFF. Based on the CDR3 plus reference TRBV5-1 and TRBJ1-4, the full variable domain is KAGVTQTPRYLIKTRGQQVTLSCSPISGHRSVSWYQQTPGQGLQFLFEYFSETQRNKGNFPGRFSGRQFSNSRSEMNVSTLELGDSALYLCASSRQGHGEKLFFGSGTQLSVL.

A single count supports this clone. The J gene is TRBJ2-3, the V gene TRBV9; TRBD2 matches at 8 bases. Germline V gene data show CDR1 as SGDLS and CDR2 as YYNGEE. Trimming cost V 0 bases and J 2 bases; bases outside gene matches: 5. The CDR3 runs 16 residues. The CDR3 is CASSVGPAGDTDTQYF. CDR3 DNA: TGTGCCAGCAGCGTAGGCCCAGCGGGGGACACAGATACGCAGTATTTT.

The V and J genes are TRBV4-3 and TRBJ1-2; no clear D gene. The CDR3 consists of 15 residues. V was cut by 1 base and J by 0 bases, with 9 bases left in between. Germline CDR1 reads LGHNA; CDR2 reads YSLEER. Written as DNA, the CDR3 is TGCGCCAGCAGCCAAGGCAGGCCGGCTAACTATGGCTACACCTTC. It specifies CASSQGRPANYGYTF.

This clone has only one observation. This chain connects TRBV29-1 to TRBJ2-2, with TRBD2 as a possible D gene (5 bases). The CDR3 is made up of 14 amino acids. CDR1 is SQVTM, CDR2 ANQGSEA, per germline. Trimming removed 7 bases at V and 5 bases at J, with 17 bases between. In DNA form, the CDR3 reads TGCAGCGCCGGGGTCTGGGGAAATACCGGGGAGCTGTTTTTT. Protein: CSAGVWGNTGELFF.

The chain recombines TRBV7-9 with TRBJ1-4; D is possibly TRBD1 (5 bases). Trimming took off 5 bases at V and 6 bases at J, with 13 bases between the two ends. CDR1 is SEHNR, CDR2 FQNEAQ, per germline (reference sequence). The CDR3 consists of 14 residues. The CDR3 DNA is TGTGCCAGCAGCCGTGGGACTAGCGATGAAAAACTGTTTTTT. Amino acid sequence: CASSRGTSDEKLFF.

The chain couples TRBV5-5 to TRBJ1-1; TRBD1 matches at 9 bases. Per germline, CDR1 SGHKS and CDR2 YYEKEE (reference sequence). The CDR3 is 15 amino acids. Trimming at V came to 0 bases and at J to 5 bases, leaving 5 bases not matched to a gene. CDR3: CASSLEGQGVTEAFF. In nucleotides, the CDR3 is TGTGCCAGCAGCTTGGAGGGACAGGGAGTAACTGAAGCTTTCTTT. Based on the CDR3 plus reference TRBV5-5 and TRBJ1-1, the full variable domain is DAGVTQSPTHLIKTRGQQVTLRCSPISGHKSVSWYQQVLGQGPQFIFQYYEKEERGRGNFPDRFSARQFPNYSSELNVNALLLGDSALYLCASSLEGQGVTEAFFGQGTRLTVV.

The chain links TRBV4-2 to TRBJ2-3; 7 nucleotides align to TRBD2. The length of the CDR3 is 20 residues. Germline V lookup: CDR1 LGHNA, CDR2 YNFKEQ. J was trimmed by 2 bases and V by 1 base; bases with no gene match: 18. The CDR3: CASSQVVSSTSATNTDTQYF. The DNA of the CDR3 is TGTGCCAGCAGCCAAGTCGTTTCGTCAACTAGCGCGACCAACACAGATACGCAGTATTTT.

V is TRBV6-1 and J is TRBJ1-3; 11 positions match TRBD1. This CDR3 has 17 amino acids. Germline values: CDR1 MNHNS, CDR2 SASEGT. The ends lost 0 bases at V and 0 bases at J; junction bases unmatched: 1. This chain's CDR3 is CASSEAGQGASGNTIYF. CDR3 sequence (DNA): TGTGCCAGCAGTGAAGCCGGACAGGGGGCCTCTGGAAACACCATATATTTT.

This chain connects TRBV5-4 to TRBJ2-1, with 11 bases that match TRBD1. V dropped 0 bases and J dropped 9; count of bases not matched to a gene: 5. Per germline, CDR1 SGHNT and CDR2 YYREEE (reference sequence). This CDR3 has 15 residues. CDR3 DNA sequence: TGTGCCAGCAGCTTGGGGGGGACAGGGGGGAGTGAGCAGTTCTTC. Translation: CASSLGGTGGSEQFF.

Regarding this clone: One end of the junction does not line up with germline, which may come from a read error. This chain joins TRBV5-6 and TRBJ1-1; D uncertain. The CDR3 length is 14 residues. Germline assignment: CDR1 SGHDT and CDR2 YYEEEE. The CDR3 bases are TGTGCCAGCAGCCCGACGGGATTGAACACTGAAGCTTCCTTT. It codes for CASSPTGLNTEASF.

The CDR3 nucleotides read TGTGCCAGCCGTCCCCAGGGGGGTATGAACACTGAAGCTTTCTTT. This encodes CASRPQGGMNTEAFF. V and J are TRBV7-9 and TRBJ1-1, with TRBD1 matching over 7 bases. The CDR3 length is 15 residues. Germline V gene sequence: CDR1 SEHNR, CDR2 FQNEAQ (reference sequence). Trimming took 8 bases from V and 0 from J; bases not matched to a gene: 9.

On this clone itself: Other nucleotide sequences from this sample produce the same CDR3. The gene calls are TRBV4-3 and TRBJ1-3; a weak D match, TRBD1 (5 bases). The V and J ends lost 0 bases and 4 bases respectively, with 7 bases between them. Germline loops: CDR1 LGHNA, CDR2 YSLEER. The CDR3 consists of 14 residues. The CDR3 spells CASSQDRGGNTIYF. DNA for the CDR3: TGCGCCAGCAGCCAAGATCGGGGGGGAAACACCATATATTTT.